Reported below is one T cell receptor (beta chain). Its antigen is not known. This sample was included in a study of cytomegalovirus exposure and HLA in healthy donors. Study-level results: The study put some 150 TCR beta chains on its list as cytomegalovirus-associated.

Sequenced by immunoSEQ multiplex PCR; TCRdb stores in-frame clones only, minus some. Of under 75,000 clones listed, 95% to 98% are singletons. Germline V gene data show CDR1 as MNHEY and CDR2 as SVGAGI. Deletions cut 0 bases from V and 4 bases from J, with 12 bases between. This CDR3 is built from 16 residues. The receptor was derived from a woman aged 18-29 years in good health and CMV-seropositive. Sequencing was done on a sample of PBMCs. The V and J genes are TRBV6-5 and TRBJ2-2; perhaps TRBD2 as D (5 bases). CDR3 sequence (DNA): TGTGCCAGCAGTTACTCTAGACTATTCAGCACCGGGGAGCTGTTTTTT. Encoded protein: CASSYSRLFSTGELFF.